Listed below are T cell receptor beta chains from one sample, sequenced in a study of blood T cell repertoires in COVID-19. Assay: immunoSEQ multiplex PCR; the TCRdb copy retains only in-frame clones and omits some. The repertoire consists of about 120,000 clones, with 87% occurring once and the leading ten covering under 30%. Material for sequencing was peripheral blood. These receptor sequences come from a woman in her seventies with acute or convalescent COVID-19. CDR3s include the opening cysteine and the closing phenylalanine or tryptophan. A D gene is named only where the DNA matches it firmly. Not all rows give a size; the values are once, few, many and, for expanded clones, a class.

TRBJ1-1	NA	TRBV27	NA	CASSFQGMNTEAFF	TGTGCCAGCAGTTTTCAGGGGATGAACACTGAAGCTTTCTTT
TRBJ2-1	NA	TRBV7-3	TRBD2	CASSSGLAGGLSYNEQFF	TGTGCCAGCAGCTCGGGACTAGCGGGGGGCCTCTCCTACAATGAGCAGTTCTTC
TRBJ1-1	NA	TRBV7-3	TRBD1	CASSLNPGGSTEAFF	TGTGCCAGCAGCTTAAACCCAGGGGGGTCCACTGAAGCTTTCTTT
TRBJ1-6	many	TRBV5-5	TRBD1	CASSRQWTGMNSPLHF	TGTGCCAGCAGCCGTCAGTGGACAGGGATGAATTCACCCCTCCACTTT
TRBJ2-5	NA	TRBV10-3	NA	CAISAGEEETQYF	TGTGCCATCAGCGCAGGGGAAGAGGAGACCCAGTACTTC
TRBJ2-3	NA	TRBV5-4	TRBD1	CASSPGTGEAWTQYF	TGTGCCAGCAGCCCAGGGACAGGTGAGGCTTGGACGCAGTATTTT
TRBJ1-3	NA	TRBV2	NA	CASSDYASAGNTIYF	TGTGCCAGCAGTGATTACGCTTCTGCGGGAAACACCATATATTTT
TRBJ2-5	NA	TRBV5-1	TRBD2	CASSTGLAGAQETQYF	TGCGCCAGCAGCACGGGACTAGCGGGGGCACAAGAGACCCAGTACTTC
TRBJ1-2	NA	TRBV30	TRBD1	CAWSTGTGKGYGYTF	TGTGCCTGGAGTACCGGGACAGGGAAGGGGTATGGCTACACCTTC
TRBJ1-6	once	TRBV28	TRBD1	CASSFPRDRSSYNSPLHF	TGTGCCAGCAGTTTTCCTCGGGACAGGAGCTCCTATAATTCACCCCTCCACTTT
TRBJ1-6	NA	TRBV25-1	TRBD1	CASRSLGQVDSPLHF	TGTGCCAGCCGGTCTTTGGGACAGGTGGATTCACCCCTCCACTTT
TRBJ2-5	NA	TRBV28	NA	CASSLQGGVWETQYF	TGTGCCAGCAGTTTACAGGGGGGCGTTTGGGAGACCCAGTACTTC
TRBJ1-2	NA	TRBV28	TRBD1	CASKSNTGGAGGYTF	TGTGCCAGCAAATCGAACACAGGGGGCGCGGGTGGCTACACCTTC
TRBJ1-1	once	TRBV5-4	NA	CASSRGLGEGTEAFF	TGTGCCAGCAGCCGGGGGCTAGGGGAGGGAACTGAAGCTTTCTTT
TRBJ1-4	NA	TRBV18	TRBD1	CASSQGASEKLFF	TGTGCCAGCTCACAGGGGGCGAGTGAAAAACTGTTTTTT
TRBJ1-1	NA	TRBV19	TRBD1	CASRTGYGTEAFF	TGTGCCAGTAGGACAGGGTACGGCACTGAAGCTTTCTTT
TRBJ1-1	NA	TRBV7-3	NA	CASSSQSGRWTEAFF	TGTGCCAGCAGCTCCCAGAGTGGCAGGTGGACTGAAGCTTTCTTT
TRBJ1-5	once	TRBV6-1	TRBD1	CASSEEGQSLSNQPQHF	TGTGCCAGCAGTGAAGAGGGACAGTCCCTGAGCAATCAGCCCCAGCATTTT
TRBJ2-1	NA	TRBV6-2/TRBV6-3	NA	CASSTPGSKQFF	TGTGCCAGCAGCACCCCGGGGAGTAAGCAGTTCTTC